The source of this TCR beta chain is a study of T cell changes during pregnancy in multiple sclerosis. This clone was counted a single time. Here immunoSEQ multiplex PCR was the method, and the copy in TCRdb shows in-frame clones only, minus some. The data contain around 61,000 clones, about 90% of them seen just once; the ten biggest clones take up roughly 1.4%. The source of this sequence is a female donor in good health, enrolled as a control in a pregnancy study. Sample: peripheral blood, taken in the third trimester of pregnancy.

CDR3: CASNGPGQAYGYTF. Written as DNA, the CDR3 is TGTGCCAGCAATGGACCGGGACAGGCCTATGGCTACACCTTC. This chain joins TRBV6-1 and TRBJ1-2, with TRBD1 identical over 8 bases. Germline CDR1 MNHNS, CDR2 SASEGT. The length of the CDR3 is 14 residues. V trimming: 7 bases; J trimming: 4 bases; junction bases outside the gene matches: 8.